The clone carrying this T cell receptor beta chain has only a few counts. The antigen is undetermined. It was with a sample-barcoded 5' primer and a J-beta primer mix that a second PCR of about 7 to 12 cycles was run. TCRdb fed the 5' RACE reads into MiXCR, producing one record per CDR3 protein. Here the sample spans over 600,000 distinct CDR3 sequences, more than 55% being singletons. The data belong to a study of blood T cells in healthy people across ages. Study context: About one barcoded beta molecule per two T cells came from capture by template switching. Points from the study as a whole: Relative to aged donors, long-lived donors carried more naive CD4+ cells and displayed higher diversity. A roughly linear age-dependent decrease characterized TCR beta diversity per million T cells.

Trimming stripped 0 bases from V and 8 bases from J, with 16 bases between. This CDR3 region has 14 residues. The germline CDR1 and CDR2 sequences are DFQATT and SNEGSKA (reference sequence). The V and J genes are TRBV20-1 and TRBJ1-2; D unclear. The TCR comes from a man in his forties or fifties in good health. Sequencing was performed on blood. CDR3 sequence: CSARDRGRIDGYTF. The DNA for the CDR3 is TGCAGTGCTAGAGATCGAGGGAGAATCGACGGCTACACCTTC.